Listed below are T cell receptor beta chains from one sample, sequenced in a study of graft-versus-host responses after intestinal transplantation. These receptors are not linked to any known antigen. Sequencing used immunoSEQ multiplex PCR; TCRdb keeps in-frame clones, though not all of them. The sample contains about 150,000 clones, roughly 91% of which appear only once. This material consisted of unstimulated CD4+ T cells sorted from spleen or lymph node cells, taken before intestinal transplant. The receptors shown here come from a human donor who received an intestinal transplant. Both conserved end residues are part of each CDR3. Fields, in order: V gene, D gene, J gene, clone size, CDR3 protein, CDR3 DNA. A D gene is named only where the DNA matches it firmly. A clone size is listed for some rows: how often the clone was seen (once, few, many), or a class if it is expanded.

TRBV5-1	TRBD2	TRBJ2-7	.	CASSLRGGGRSHYEQYF	TGCGCCAGCAGCTTGCGTGGAGGCGGGAGATCCCACTACGAGCAGTACTTC
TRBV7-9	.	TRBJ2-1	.	CASSSLKWARNNEQFF	TGTGCCAGCAGCTCGCTCAAGTGGGCGAGAAACAATGAGCAGTTCTTC
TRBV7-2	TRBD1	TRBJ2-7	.	CASGGDRAGSGEQYF	TGTGCCAGCGGCGGGGACAGGGCCGGATCGGGAGAGCAGTACTTC
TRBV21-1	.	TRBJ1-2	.	CASSKSQGRPDYGYTF	TGTGCCAGCAGCAAATCACAGGGTAGGCCTGACTATGGCTACACCTTC
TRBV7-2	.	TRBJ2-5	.	CASRRGAQETQYF	TGTGCCAGCAGAAGGGGAGCGCAAGAGACCCAGTACTTC
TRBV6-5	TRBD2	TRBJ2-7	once	CASRPGLAGGYEQYF	TGTGCCAGCAGACCGGGACTAGCGGGAGGGTACGAGCAGTACTTC
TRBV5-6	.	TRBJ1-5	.	CASSRGEPQHF	TGTGCCAGCAGTCGAGGAGAGCCCCAGCATTTT
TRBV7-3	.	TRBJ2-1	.	CASSPSPDSHNGQFF	TGTGCCAGCAGCCCAAGCCCGGACAGCCACAATGGGCAGTTCTTC
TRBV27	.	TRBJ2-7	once	CASNQADSYEQYF	TGTGCCAGCAACCAGGCTGACTCCTACGAGCAGTACTTC
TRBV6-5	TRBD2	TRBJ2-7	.	CASSYFWTSAPYEQYF	TGTGCCAGCAGTTACTTCTGGACTAGCGCCCCCTACGAGCAGTACTTC
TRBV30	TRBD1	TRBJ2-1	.	CACMTGIGYNEQFF	TGTGCCTGCATGACAGGGATCGGGTACAATGAGCAGTTCTTC
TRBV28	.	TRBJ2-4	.	CASSSRRQDQIDIQYF	TGTGCCAGCAGTTCCCGACGACAGGACCAGATTGACATTCAGTACTTC
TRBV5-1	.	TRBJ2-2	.	CASSLVLGTGELFF	TGCGCCAGCAGCTTGGTGTTGGGCACCGGGGAGCTGTTTTTT
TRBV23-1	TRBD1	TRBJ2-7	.	CASSDRGRRKSSYEQYF	TGCGCCAGCAGCGACAGGGGGCGGCGAAAGAGCTCCTACGAGCAGTACTTC
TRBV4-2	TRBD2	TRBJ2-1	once	CASSRLIGGGREQFF	TGTGCCAGCAGCCGCCTAATCGGGGGCGGGAGGGAGCAGTTCTTC
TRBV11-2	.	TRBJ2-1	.	CASSLERRDEQFF	TGTGCCAGCAGCTTAGAACGGCGGGATGAGCAGTTCTTC
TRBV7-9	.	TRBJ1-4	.	CASSRRGEEEKLFF	TGTGCCAGCAGCCGAAGAGGGGAAGAGGAAAAACTGTTTTTT
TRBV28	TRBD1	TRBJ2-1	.	CASSPTGGLGSREQFF	TGTGCCAGCAGTCCGACAGGGGGTTTGGGATCGAGGGAGCAGTTCTTC
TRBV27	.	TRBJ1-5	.	CASSRDLQRDAQPQHF	TGTGCCAGCAGCCGGGACCTCCAAAGAGACGCTCAGCCCCAGCATTTT
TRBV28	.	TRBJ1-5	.	CASSSPASGVNSNQPQHF	TGTGCCAGCAGCTCCCCGGCCAGTGGAGTAAATAGCAATCAGCCCCAGCATTTT
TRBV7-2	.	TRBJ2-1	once	CASSLTSLEQFF	TGTGCCAGCAGCTTAACTAGTCTCGAGCAGTTCTTC
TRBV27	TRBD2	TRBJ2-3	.	CASSSRLAGVADTQYF	TGTGCCAGCAGTTCCCGACTAGCGGGAGTGGCAGATACGCAGTATTTT
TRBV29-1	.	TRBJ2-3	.	CSVDPQGADTQYF	TGCAGCGTTGACCCTCAGGGAGCAGATACGCAGTATTTT
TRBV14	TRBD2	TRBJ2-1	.	CASSQLGGAYNEQFF	TGTGCCAGCAGCCAGCTCGGGGGGGCCTACAATGAGCAGTTCTTC
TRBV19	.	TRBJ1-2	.	CASSIVHGPLYGYTF	TGTGCCAGTAGTATAGTGCACGGACCTCTCTATGGCTACACCTTC
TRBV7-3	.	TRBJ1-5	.	CASSLTDDQPQHF	TGTGCCAGCAGCTTAACGGATGATCAGCCCCAGCATTTT
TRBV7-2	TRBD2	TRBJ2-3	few	CASSLDGGNTDTQYF	TGTGCCAGCAGCTTAGACGGGGGGAATACAGATACGCAGTATTTT
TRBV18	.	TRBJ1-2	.	CASSPMRAGDYGYTF	TGTGCCAGCTCACCAATGAGGGCAGGCGACTATGGCTACACCTTC
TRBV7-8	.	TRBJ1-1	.	CASSHGNTEAFF	TGTGCCAGCAGCCACGGGAACACTGAAGCTTTCTTT